The clone carrying this TCR beta chain was observed a few times. Antigen unknown. Isolated per sample were at least 6 million PBMCs. Germline V lookup: CDR1 MDHEN, CDR2 SYDVKM. The CDR3 loop spans 15 amino acids. The J segment lost 3 bases and the V segment lost 4 bases, leaving 6 bases of the junction unmatched. For the second PCR, which ran for about 6 to 12 cycles, a sample-barcoded 5' primer and a J-beta primer mix were used. Each cDNA molecule, via a template-switch adaptor with 12 random nucleotides, was tagged. TCRdb processed the 5' RACE reads anew with MiXCR; each CDR3 protein has one entry. The data contain about 800,000 distinct CDR3 sequences, 58% of them singletons. This entry comes from a study of blood T cells in healthy people across ages. The study's findings and limits: Those diversity estimates obtained from one million T cells were thought to be underestimates.

The clonotype comes from a man aged 25 to 40 in good health. Sequenced: blood. The chain links TRBV28 to TRBJ2-7; TRBD2 aligns across 10 bases. The CDR3 bases are TGTGCCAGCAGTTCGCGGGTAGCGGGAGGCTACGAGCAGTACTTC. Protein sequence: CASSSRVAGGYEQYF.